This record covers a single T cell receptor (beta chain). There is no known antigen for this receptor. No qualities accompany the bases; no much larger clone lies one base away. The sample originates from a study of T cell therapy after organ transplantation (dated by TCRdb to the late 2010s). Looking at the study overall: Therapy products were autologous CMV-specific T cells expanded in vitro for around 14 days with a peptide pool of 30 HLA class I and II CMV epitopes. Patients were given up to 6 doses of T cells at 2-week intervals and were followed for over 25 weeks after finishing therapy. Of the approximately 10 patients, eight were classified as clinical responders and two were classified as nonresponders. A median of 1.92 x 10^8 CMV-specific T cells was administered to patients across 2 to 6 intravenous infusions. A follow-up TRBV repertoire analysis was performed on an open-label phase I trial of autologous CMV-specific adoptive T cell therapy in solid-organ transplant recipients. Before T cell therapy commenced, pretherapy samples of peripheral blood were collected. Of the roughly 11 patients, only 7 or 8 had long-term post-therapy samples available. What the authors observed across the whole study: The fold change in CD8 clonality after therapy was inversely correlated with pretherapy clonality, which suggests that less biased repertoires were more open to remodeling. Nonresponders showed marked pretherapy clonal expansions with minimal repertoire change after therapy. Assessment of confounders such as concurrent antirejection and antiviral medications was prevented by the small cohort. Reconstitution after therapy appeared to include not only transferred clonotypes but also endogenous clonotypes that had not been detected in the therapy products. The small number of expansions detected in nonresponders may reflect reduced sample coverage resulting from poor CD8+ T cell yield.

According to the study, the label for this sample's time point signals: before start of T cell therapy. Patients were solid-organ transplant recipients with drug-resistant/recurrent cytomegalovirus. Approximately 9 trial participants were selected for repertoire analysis based on availability of post-therapy peripheral blood mononuclear cells. Viable CD3+CD8+CD4- lymphocytes were isolated from PBMCs by sorting on a BD FACSAria III. The Qiagen DNeasy Kit was used to extract genomic DNA from the sorted cells. TRB CDR3 regions were amplified from genomic DNA with the immunoSEQ two-step, bias-controlled multiplex PCR assay. Sequencing of CDR3 libraries was carried out on an Illumina NextSeq 500. Turning to the authors' computational methods: The immunoSEQ Analyzer platform was used for the initial alignment and bioinformatics, which included bias normalization against synthetic CDR3 analogs. Annotation of V, D and J genes was based on the definitions in the IMGT database. VDJtools version 1.1.10 and the R package tcR version 2.2.1.11 were used with default settings for further TRBV analyses. GLIPH analysis was performed with version 1.0 using default settings. To test for significant clonotype frequency changes in CDR3 sequences with at least 5 reads, a 2-sided binomial test with Benjamini-Hochberg correction (alpha = 0.01) was used. Here the immuneACCESS table is served through TCRdb, limited to in-frame sequences with V and J called. Missing clones are a known gap in these copies; in checked studies unresolved V genes cover under half, and the rest lacks a known reason. V and J calls and clone size are copied from that table; D and trimming were computed from the DNA. The sample has some 48,000 clones on record, less than 95% of them singletons. The ten largest clonotypes hold roughly 3% of the sample.

As encoded in the germline V gene (reference sequence), CDR1 is GTSNPN while CDR2 is SVGIG. The CDR3 measures 13 amino acids from cysteine to phenylalanine. Only the CDR3 region is kept as DNA, spanning 39 bases read in frame from base 1. V lost 2 bases and J lost 6 bases; the stretch between them is 13 bases long. The sample here was CD8+ T cells from blood, taken before autologous CMV-specific T cell therapy. This receptor chain uses TRBV30 and TRBJ1-2; TRBD1 is perhaps the D gene, given 6 matching bases. The TCR was taken from a human patient who had received a solid organ transplant and had CMV disease. The DNA sequence is as follows: TGTGCCTGGAGTTCAGGGGACCCAAATGGCTACACCTTC. The translation is CAWSSGDPNGYTF.